The sequence of this T cell receptor beta chain was determined in a study of blood T cell repertoires in COVID-19. Study overall: Material from acute and convalescent COVID-19 was sourced from the United States, Italy and Spain.

The junction had 15 bases not matched to a gene; V was cut back by 2 bases and J by 9 bases. The CDR3 covers 17 residues. Germline CDR1 SEHNR, CDR2 FQNEAQ (reference sequence). In the original analysis: By means of reference gene primer amplification, nucleated cell counts were estimated. Using immunoSEQ multiplex PCR, the repertoire was profiled, and TCRdb retains in-frame clones only, with some absent. V and J calls and clone size come straight from that table; D and trimming were deduced from the DNA. In the table there are 150,000 or so clones, roughly 87% of which are singletons. The sequence came from a human donor with acute COVID-19. The donor label of this sample is uncertain. Sequenced sample: PBMCs or T cells enriched from blood (not recorded which). V is TRBV7-9 and J is TRBJ1-2; 10 bases fit TRBD1. CDR3 sequence reads: CASSLNILGQGKGCYTF. The DNA of the CDR3 is TGTGCCAGCAGCTTAAATATTTTGGGACAGGGGAAAGGCTGCTACACCTTC.